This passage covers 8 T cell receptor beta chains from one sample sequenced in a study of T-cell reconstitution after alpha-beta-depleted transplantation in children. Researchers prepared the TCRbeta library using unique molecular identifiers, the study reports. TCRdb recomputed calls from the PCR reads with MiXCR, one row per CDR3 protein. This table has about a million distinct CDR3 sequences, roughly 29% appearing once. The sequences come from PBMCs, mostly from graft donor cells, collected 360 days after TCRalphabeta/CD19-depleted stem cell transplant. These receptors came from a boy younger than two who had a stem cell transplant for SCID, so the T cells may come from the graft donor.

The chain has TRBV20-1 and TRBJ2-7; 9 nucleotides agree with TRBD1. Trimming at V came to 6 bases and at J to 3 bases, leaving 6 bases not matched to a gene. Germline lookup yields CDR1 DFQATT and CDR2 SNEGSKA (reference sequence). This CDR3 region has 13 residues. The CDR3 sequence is CSALDRGDYEQYF. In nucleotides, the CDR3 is TGCAGTGCCCTCGACAGGGGGGACTACGAGCAGTACTTC.

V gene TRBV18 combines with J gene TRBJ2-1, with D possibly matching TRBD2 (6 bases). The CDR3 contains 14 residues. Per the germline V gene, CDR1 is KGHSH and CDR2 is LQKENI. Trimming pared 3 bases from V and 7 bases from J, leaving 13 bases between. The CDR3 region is CASSPVTSGNEQFF. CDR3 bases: TGTGCCAGCTCACCGGTGACTAGTGGGAATGAGCAGTTCTTC.

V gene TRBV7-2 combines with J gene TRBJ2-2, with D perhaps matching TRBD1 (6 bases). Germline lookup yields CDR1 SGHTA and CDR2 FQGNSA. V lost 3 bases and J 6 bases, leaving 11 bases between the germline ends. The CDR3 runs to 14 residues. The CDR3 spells CASSLGRTAGELFF. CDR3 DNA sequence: TGTGCCAGCAGCTTGGGACGGACAGCCGGGGAGCTGTTTTTT.

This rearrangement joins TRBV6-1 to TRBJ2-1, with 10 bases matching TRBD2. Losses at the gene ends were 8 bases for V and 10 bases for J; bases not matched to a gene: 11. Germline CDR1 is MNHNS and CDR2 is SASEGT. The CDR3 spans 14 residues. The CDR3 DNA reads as TGTGCCAGCTTGAAGCGGGGGGGCCTAGAGGAGCAGTTCTTC. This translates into CASLKRGGLEEQFF.

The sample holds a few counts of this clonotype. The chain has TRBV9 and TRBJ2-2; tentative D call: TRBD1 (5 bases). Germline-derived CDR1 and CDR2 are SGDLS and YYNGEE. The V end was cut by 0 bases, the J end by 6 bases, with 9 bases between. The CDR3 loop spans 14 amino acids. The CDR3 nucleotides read TGTGCCAGCAGCGTAGGCTCCAGGGCCGGGGAGCTGTTTTTT. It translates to CASSVGSRAGELFF.

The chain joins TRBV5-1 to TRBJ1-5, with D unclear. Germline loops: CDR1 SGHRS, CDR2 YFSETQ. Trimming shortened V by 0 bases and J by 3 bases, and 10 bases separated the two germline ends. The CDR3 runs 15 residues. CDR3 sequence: CASSLAGRDNQPQHF. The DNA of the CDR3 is TGCGCCAGCAGCTTGGCCGGAAGGGACAATCAGCCCCAGCATTTT.

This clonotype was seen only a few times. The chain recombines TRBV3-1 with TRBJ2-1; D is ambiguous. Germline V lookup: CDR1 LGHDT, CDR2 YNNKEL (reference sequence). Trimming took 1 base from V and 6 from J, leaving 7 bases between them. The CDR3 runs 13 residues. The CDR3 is CASSQVFVNEQFF. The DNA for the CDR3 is TGTGCCAGCAGCCAAGTTTTTGTCAATGAGCAGTTCTTC.

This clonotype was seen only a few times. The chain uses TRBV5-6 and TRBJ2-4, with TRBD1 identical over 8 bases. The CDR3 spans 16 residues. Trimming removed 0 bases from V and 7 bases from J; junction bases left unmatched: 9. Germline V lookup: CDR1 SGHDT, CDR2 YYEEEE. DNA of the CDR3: TGTGCCAGCAGCTTGGCCGGGACAGGCCCAGTGAACATTCAGTACTTC. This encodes CASSLAGTGPVNIQYF. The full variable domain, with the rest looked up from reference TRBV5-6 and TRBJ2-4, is DAGVTQSPTHLIKTRGQQVTLRCSPKSGHDTVSWYQQALGQGPQFIFQYYEEEERQRGNFPDRFSGHQFPNYSSELNVNALLLGDSALYLCASSLAGTGPVNIQYFGAGTRLSVL.